Each of the 32 T cell receptor beta chains below was sequenced from the same sample in a study of post-analysis software for immune sequencing data. Study results and caveats: TRBV segments more frequent in patients than in controls numbered about five and included TRBV5-6, TRBV5-1 and TRBV20-1.

These receptors are not linked to any known antigen. The TCR beta cDNA libraries carried unique molecular identifiers. One entry per CDR3 protein results from TCRdb running MiXCR on the PCR reads. The table shows hundreds of thousands of distinct CDR3 sequences, with approximately 53% occurring only once. Sample: blood. Every receptor here comes from a girl aged 10 to 17 with multiple sclerosis.

This chain connects TRBV30 to TRBJ1-5; D possibly corresponds to TRBD1 (5 bases). CDR1 is GTSNPN, CDR2 SVGIG, per germline (reference sequence). Deletions cut 2 bases from V and 0 bases from J, with 8 bases between. The CDR3 covers 14 residues. CDR3 in DNA: TGTGCCTGGAGTACGGACATTAGCAATCAGCCCCAGCATTTT. This translates into CAWSTDISNQPQHF.

V gene TRBV6-2 or TRBV6-3 combines with J gene TRBJ2-3; the D gene is possibly TRBD2 (5 bases). Germline values: CDR1 MNHEY, CDR2 SVGEGT. Trimming stripped 3 bases from V and 6 bases from J, with 16 bases between. The CDR3 runs to 15 residues. The CDR3 protein is CASSYNGLPADTQYF. The CDR3 coding sequence is TGTGCCAGCAGTTATAATGGACTTCCCGCGGATACGCAGTATTTT.

A few counts support this clonotype. The chain couples TRBV7-8 to TRBJ1-4, with 7 bases lining up with TRBD1. Germline loops: CDR1 SGHVS, CDR2 FQNEAQ. This CDR3 spans 15 amino acids. Trimming at V came to 1 base and at J to 5 bases, leaving 4 bases not matched to a gene. The CDR3: CASSLEGAWNEKLFF. CDR3 sequence (DNA): TGTGCCAGCAGCTTAGAGGGGGCCTGGAATGAAAAACTGTTTTTT.

V usage is TRBV20-1 and J usage is TRBJ2-7; 9 bases align to TRBD2. The CDR3 covers 14 residues. V gave up 4 bases and J gave up 3 bases; unmatched junction bases: 7. Germline V CDR1 and CDR2: DFQATT, SNEGSKA (reference sequence). The chain's CDR3 is CSAIWAGGFYEQYF. The CDR3 DNA is TGCAGTGCTATTTGGGCGGGAGGGTTCTACGAGCAGTACTTC.

This chain joins TRBV30 and TRBJ1-4; D is possibly TRBD1 (6 bases). Looked up from germline, CDR1 is GTSNPN and CDR2 is SVGIG (reference sequence). V dropped 3 bases and J dropped 8 bases, with 13 bases sitting between them. The CDR3 spans 13 residues. CDR3 DNA sequence: TGTGCCTGGAGAGCCCGCGACAGGGAAAAACTGTTTTTT. Protein sequence: CAWRARDREKLFF. Complete variable domain (other parts from reference TRBV30 and TRBJ1-4): SQTIHQWPATLVQPVGSPLSLECTVEGTSNPNLYWYRQAAGRGLQLLFYSVGIGQISSEVPQNLSASRPQDRQFILSSKKLLLSDSGFYLCAWRARDREKLFFGSGTQLSVL.

The V call is TRBV20-1, the J call TRBJ2-5, with 8 bases fitting TRBD1. The DNA end lines up better with TRBJ2-7; the J call may be wrong. CDR1 DFQATT and CDR2 SNEGSKA come from the germline V gene (reference sequence). There are 14 residues in the CDR3. Here the CDR3 reads CSAEDRAGSYEQYF. CDR3 DNA: TGCAGTGCTGAGGACAGGGCCGGGTCGTACGAGCAGTACTTC.

This clonotype came up a few times. The V gene is TRBV25-1, the J gene TRBJ2-5, with 7 bases matching TRBD1. The closer fit of TRBJ2-7 to the DNA end suggests the J call may be wrong. Germline V CDR1 and CDR2: MGHDK, SYGVNS. The CDR3 loop spans 15 amino acids. In DNA form, the CDR3 reads TGTGCCAGCAGTAACTCACAGGGGAAGAGGGCCGAGCAGTACTTC. It encodes CASSNSQGKRAEQYF.

The chain is built from TRBV5-6 and TRBJ2-7; the match to TRBD2 covers 10 bases. The junction had 11 bases not matched to a gene; V was cut back by 0 bases and J by 2 bases. Germline V lookup: CDR1 SGHDT, CDR2 YYEEEE. CDR3 length: 18 residues. The CDR3 bases are TGTGCCAGCAGCTTGGGGTTCTCGTCAGCGGGAGGGCCCTACGAGCAGTACTTC. It yields the protein CASSLGFSSAGGPYEQYF.

J is TRBJ1-5 and V is TRBV9, with 8 positions matching TRBD1. With 6 bases clipped from V and 5 bases from J, the junction kept 7 bases outside the gene matches. Germline assignment: CDR1 SGDLS and CDR2 YYNGEE. This CDR3 has 14 amino acids. The CDR3 nucleotides read TGTGCCAGCAACGTCGGACAGGGCGATCAGCCCCAGCATTTT. It yields the protein CASNVGQGDQPQHF.

The gene calls are TRBV12-3 or TRBV12-4 and TRBJ2-3, with a possible D match to TRBD2 (6 bases). The V and J ends lost 7 bases and 4 bases respectively, with 9 bases between them. CDR3 length: 12 residues. The CDR3 loop reads CASTSGADTQYF. CDR3 nucleotides: TGTGCCAGCACCTCGGGGGCAGATACGCAGTATTTT.

V gene TRBV6-1 combines with J gene TRBJ1-4; no clear D. V dropped 2 bases and J dropped 2 bases, with 6 bases sitting between them. Germline assignment: CDR1 MNHNS and CDR2 SASEGT. There are 14 residues in the CDR3. CDR3 coding DNA: TGTGCCAGCAGTGAAATCGGCACTAATGAAAAACTGTTTTTT. It is translated as CASSEIGTNEKLFF.

The chain recombines TRBV7-2 with TRBJ2-5, with D perhaps matching TRBD2 (5 bases). CDR3 length equals 14 residues. Trimming removed 1 base from V and 4 bases from J, with 10 bases in between. CDR1 is SGHTA and CDR2 is FQGNSA in the germline V gene. The CDR3 DNA follows: TGTGCCAGCAGCTTAGAGATAGCGCTAGAGACCCAGTACTTC. Translated: CASSLEIALETQYF.

This chain links TRBV20-1 with TRBJ2-6; D unclear. CDR1 is DFQATT and CDR2 is SNEGSKA in the germline V gene (reference sequence). This CDR3 has 13 amino acids. V lost 3 bases to trimming and J lost 1 base, with 4 bases between them. This CDR3 is CSARESGANVLTF. The DNA for the CDR3 is TGCAGTGCTAGGGAGTCTGGGGCCAACGTCCTGACTTTC.

This clonotype was found a few times. V usage is TRBV29-1 and J usage is TRBJ2-5; TRBD1 matches 9 bases. Unmatched junction bases numbered 9, after V lost 8 bases and J lost 2 bases. Germline CDR1 is SQVTM and CDR2 is ANQGSEA. The CDR3 spans 14 residues. Here the CDR3 reads CSSQGGTGQETQYF. The CDR3 nucleotides read TGCAGCTCCCAGGGGGGGACAGGGCAAGAGACCCAGTACTTC.

The chain recombines TRBV10-3 with TRBJ2-5; possible D gene TRBD1, 6 bases. This CDR3 is built from 17 residues. V gave up 0 bases and J gave up 5 bases, with 19 bases separating them. Germline CDR1 ENHRY, CDR2 SYGVKD. Here the CDR3 DNA reads TGTGCCATCAGTGAGTCGGGGGCTAGTAGGCGAGGCGAGACCCAGTACTTC. It is translated as CAISESGASRRGETQYF.

This rearrangement joins TRBV6-5 to TRBJ2-7, with 7 bases matching TRBD1. Germline lookup yields CDR1 MNHEY and CDR2 SVGAGI. The V gene end was trimmed by 0 bases and the J gene end by 0 bases; junction bases not matched to a gene: 5. The CDR3 has 16 residues. The CDR3 loop is CASSYSGTDSSYEQYF. The DNA for the CDR3 is TGTGCCAGCAGTTACTCCGGGACAGATAGCTCCTACGAGCAGTACTTC.

The rearrangement joins TRBV18 to TRBJ1-5; TRBD1 matches at 10 bases. This CDR3 is 19 amino acids long. Germline V gives CDR1 KGHSH, CDR2 LQKENI. J gave up 1 base and V 3 bases, and 12 bases lay outside the gene matches. CDR3 sequence (DNA): TGTGCCAGCTCACCCTCCGGGACAGGGGCCCTATGGAGCAATCAGCCCCAGCATTTT. The encoded protein is CASSPSGTGALWSNQPQHF.

V usage is TRBV20-1 and J usage is TRBJ2-5; D possibly corresponds to TRBD1 (5 bases). The V and J ends lost 6 bases and 5 bases respectively, with 19 bases between them. Germline assignment: CDR1 DFQATT and CDR2 SNEGSKA (reference sequence). This CDR3 has 14 residues. In DNA form, the CDR3 reads TGCAGTGCGCCCCCCGCAGGGTCTAGGGAGACCCAGTACTTC. It codes for CSAPPAGSRETQYF.

The chain combines TRBV25-1 with TRBJ2-1, with D unresolved. This CDR3 comprises 13 residues. Germline V gives CDR1 MGHDK, CDR2 SYGVNS. V was shortened by 3 bases and J by 5 bases, with 8 bases between the two germline ends. CDR3 DNA sequence: TGTGCCAGCAGTGATCGGGCGCACAATGAGCAGTTCTTC. This encodes CASSDRAHNEQFF.

This clonotype was observed a few times. This chain connects TRBV20-1 to TRBJ1-5; no clear D. Germline V CDR1 and CDR2: DFQATT, SNEGSKA (reference sequence). Trimming shortened V by 3 bases and J by 2 bases, and 14 bases separated the two germline ends. This CDR3 is 15 amino acids long. This chain's CDR3 is CSARVGGTGNQPQHF. CDR3 nucleotide sequence: TGCAGTGCTAGGGTAGGAGGCACTGGCAATCAGCCCCAGCATTTT.

This chain links TRBV12-3 or TRBV12-4 with TRBJ1-2, with 12 bases lining up with TRBD1. This CDR3 has 15 amino acids. V trimming: 8 bases; J trimming: 6 bases; junction bases outside the gene matches: 10. The CDR3 region has the DNA TGTGCCAGCCCCCCGGAGGGACAGGGGGCGCATGGCTACACCTTC. This codes for CASPPEGQGAHGYTF.

This chain joins TRBV20-1 and TRBJ2-5; TRBD2 agrees at 13 bases. CDR3 size: 16 residues. The ends lost 2 bases at V and 4 bases at J; junction bases unmatched: 7. Germline CDR1 and CDR2: DFQATT and SNEGSKA (reference sequence). CDR3 sequence reads: CSARLLAGGPIETQYF. The CDR3 DNA sequence: TGCAGTGCTAGACTACTAGCGGGAGGGCCGATAGAGACCCAGTACTTC.

The rearrangement links TRBV6-2 or TRBV6-3 to TRBJ1-2; tentatively, D is TRBD1 (6 bases). Germline V gene lookup returns CDR1 MNHEY and CDR2 SVGEGT. This CDR3 has 16 amino acids. Trimming cost V 4 bases and J 4 bases, with 19 bases left between them. The chain's CDR3 is CASSLSSTGGIYGYTF. As DNA, the CDR3 is TGTGCCAGCAGTTTATCTTCGACAGGAGGAATCTATGGCTACACCTTC.

V and J are TRBV9 and TRBJ2-1; 8 nucleotides align to TRBD2. CDR3 length: 15 residues. V shed 0 bases, J shed 7 bases, and the junction held 6 bases outside the gene matches. The germline V gene has CDR1 SGDLS and CDR2 YYNGEE. The CDR3 sequence: CASSVEGGLVNEQFF. For the CDR3, the DNA is TGTGCCAGCAGCGTAGAAGGGGGACTAGTAAATGAGCAGTTCTTC.

This clonotype was seen only once. The chain recombines TRBV9 with TRBJ2-1; D unresolved. Germline lookup yields CDR1 SGDLS and CDR2 YYNGEE. V was clipped by 0 bases and J by 4 bases, with 11 bases between them. The CDR3 sequence is 15 residues long. DNA of the CDR3: TGTGCCAGCAGCGTAGTTTCGGGTCAATACAATGAGCAGTTCTTC. Translation gives CASSVVSGQYNEQFF.

The sample holds a few counts of this clonotype. The V gene is TRBV6-5, the J gene TRBJ2-7; D is ambiguous. Germline CDR1 is MNHEY and CDR2 is SVGAGI. V lost 0 bases and J lost 2, with 8 bases in between. This CDR3 is built from 14 residues. The CDR3 region is CASSYSRRPYEQYF. The CDR3 bases are TGTGCCAGCAGTTACTCTCGGAGACCCTACGAGCAGTACTTC.

The rearrangement uses TRBV20-1 and TRBJ1-2; D gene unclear. Trimming pared 6 bases from V and 0 bases from J, leaving 11 bases between. Germline V lookup: CDR1 DFQATT, CDR2 SNEGSKA (reference sequence). This CDR3 region has 13 residues. CDR3 loop: CSAPGGANYGYTF. CDR3 bases: TGCAGTGCCCCGGGTGGGGCTAACTATGGCTACACCTTC.

This clonotype was recorded at least ten times. The chain uses TRBV20-1 and TRBJ2-5; 13 bases agree with TRBD2. CDR3 length: 15 amino acids. The V gene end was trimmed by 6 bases and the J gene end by 0 bases; junction bases not matched to a gene: 4. CDR1 and CDR2 from the germline V gene are DFQATT and SNEGSKA (reference sequence). The CDR3, as DNA: TGCAGTGCCTCCGGGACTAGCGGGAACCAAGAGACCCAGTACTTC. This sequence encodes CSASGTSGNQETQYF.

Worth noting for this clonotype: One junction end does not reproduce the germline sequence, and a read error may be involved. The CDR3: CASSLNGQGMVPPHF. CDR3 bases: TGTGCCAGCAGCTTAAACGGACAGGGGATGGTACCCCCCCACTTT. The chain is built from TRBV7-2 and TRBJ1-6, with 9 nucleotides matching TRBD1. Germline V lookup: CDR1 SGHTA, CDR2 FQGNSA. This CDR3 is built from 15 residues.

DNA for the CDR3: TGTGCCAGCAGTTCCCCGACTAGCGGGGAATCCTACGAGCAGTACTTC. This codes for CASSSPTSGESYEQYF. The chain couples TRBV6-6 to TRBJ2-5, with TRBD2 matching 11 bases. The J call may be mistaken, given a closer DNA end match to TRBJ2-7. The germline gives CDR1 MNHNY, CDR2 SVGAGI (reference sequence). The CDR3 covers 16 residues.

This clonotype was counted many times. The chain employs TRBV6-6 and TRBJ2-7; no clear D gene. V was pared by 4 bases and J by 2 bases, with 6 bases between. The V gene's germline CDR1 is MNHNY and CDR2 SVGAGI (reference sequence). CDR3 length: 12 residues. The CDR3 bases are TGTGCCAGCAGTTCCGGAGCCTACGAGCAGTACTTC. This gives the protein CASSSGAYEQYF.

This chain links TRBV5-1 with TRBJ2-7, with TRBD2 identical over 9 bases. The trim removed 0 bases at V and 2 bases at J, leaving 3 bases unmatched. The CDR3 spans 15 residues. Germline values: CDR1 SGHRS, CDR2 YFSETQ. Written as DNA, the CDR3 is TGCGCCAGCAGCTTGGTACTAGCGGGTCCCTACGAGCAGTACTTC. The encoded protein is CASSLVLAGPYEQYF.